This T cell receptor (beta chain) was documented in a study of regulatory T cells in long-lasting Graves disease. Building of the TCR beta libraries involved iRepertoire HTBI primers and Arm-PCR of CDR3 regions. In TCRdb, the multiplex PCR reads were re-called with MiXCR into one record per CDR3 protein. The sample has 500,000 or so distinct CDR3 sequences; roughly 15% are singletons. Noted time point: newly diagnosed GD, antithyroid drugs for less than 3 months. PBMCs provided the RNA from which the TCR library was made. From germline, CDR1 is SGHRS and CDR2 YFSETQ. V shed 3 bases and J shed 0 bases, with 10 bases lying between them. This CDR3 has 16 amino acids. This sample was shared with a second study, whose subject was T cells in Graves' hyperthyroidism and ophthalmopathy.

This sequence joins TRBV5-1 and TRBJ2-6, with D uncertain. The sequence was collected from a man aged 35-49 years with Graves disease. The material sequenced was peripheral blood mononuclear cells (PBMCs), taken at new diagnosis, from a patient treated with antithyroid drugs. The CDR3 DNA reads TGCGCCAGCAGCTCTACAAGCTTCTCTGGGGCCAACGTCCTGACTTTC. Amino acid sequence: CASSSTSFSGANVLTF.